These 30 T cell receptor beta chains share one sample of origin, sequenced in a study of T cell responses to AZD1222 COVID-19 vaccine. Libraries were prepared by immunoSEQ multiplex PCR; TCRdb keeps only in-frame clonotypes and omits some of them. The sample has around 100,000 clones; about 90% are singletons. The input for sequencing was peripheral blood, taken on day 0 of AZD1222 vaccination. These receptors were collected from an adult in good health.

This chain uses TRBV29-1 with TRBJ1-5; D not certain. Deletions cut 4 bases from V and 4 bases from J, with 8 bases between. This CDR3 spans 12 amino acids. The germline V gene encodes CDR1 SQVTM and CDR2 ANQGSEA. CDR3 sequence (DNA): TGCAGCGTTGGGGGAGGGAATCAGCCCCAGCATTTT. Its protein product is CSVGGGNQPQHF.

This chain links TRBV27 with TRBJ2-7; a weak D match, TRBD1 (6 bases). Germline V gives CDR1 MNHEY, CDR2 SMNVEV (reference sequence). V was shortened by 5 bases and J by 3 bases, with 11 bases between the two germline ends. This CDR3 spans 13 amino acids. Here the CDR3 DNA reads TGTGCCAGCAGTGAAGGGGGAGTCTACGAGCAGTACTTC. Protein: CASSEGGVYEQYF.

The genes are TRBV27 and TRBJ2-3; TRBD2 aligns across 13 bases. Germline CDR1 MNHEY, CDR2 SMNVEV (reference sequence). With V trimmed by 4 bases and J by 4 bases, 14 bases remained unmatched. This CDR3 spans 19 amino acids. The CDR3 bases are TGTGCCAGCAGTTCAAAAACATACCGGACTAGCGGGAGACCAGATACGCAGTATTTT. Translation: CASSSKTYRTSGRPDTQYF.

V usage is TRBV30 and J usage is TRBJ2-7; TRBD2 matches 7 bases. The ends lost 1 base at V and 11 bases at J; junction bases unmatched: 11. CDR3 length equals 13 residues. Per germline, CDR1 GTSNPN and CDR2 SVGIG (reference sequence). CDR3 residues: CAWSARAGWVEYF. CDR3 coding DNA: TGTGCCTGGAGTGCTCGAGCGGGATGGGTGGAGTACTTC.

In this sample, this clone turned up once. The chain employs TRBV5-8 and TRBJ1-4; D ambiguous. From germline, CDR1 is SGHTS and CDR2 YDEGEE. The CDR3 consists of 11 residues. The V end lost 3 bases, the J end lost 14 bases, and 11 bases lay between the germline ends. Here the CDR3 reads CASSYTEVLFF. CDR3 DNA sequence: TGTGCCAGCAGCTACACCGAAGTCCTGTTTTTT.

The rearrangement uses TRBV5-5 and TRBJ2-3; D might be TRBD2 (6 bases). This CDR3 comprises 16 residues. Germline V gene lookup returns CDR1 SGHKS and CDR2 YYEKEE (reference sequence). The germline V and J ends were trimmed by 5 bases and 0 bases, with 16 bases remaining between them. The CDR3 here is CASSSPPAGSTDTQYF. The CDR3 nucleotides read TGTGCCAGCAGTTCCCCCCCCGCGGGAAGCACAGATACGCAGTATTTT.

Comment on this clone: A junction end diverges from the germline sequence, so it may reflect a read error. The rearrangement joins TRBV30 to TRBJ2-7, with 8 bases aligning to TRBD1. CDR3 length equals 15 residues. Germline CDR1 and CDR2: GTSNPN and SVGIG (reference sequence). The CDR3 reads CAWSEPGTGPYAQYF. For the CDR3, the DNA is TGTGCCTGGAGTGAACCCGGGACAGGACCCTACGCGCAGTACTTC. The complete variable domain, with remaining parts taken from reference TRBV30 and TRBJ2-7, reads SQTIHQWPATLVQPVGSPLSLECTVEGTSNPNLYWYRQAAGRGLQLLFYSVGIGQISSEVPQNLSASRPQDRQFILSSKKLLLSDSGFYLCAWSEPGTGPYAQYFGPGTRLTVT.

The chain has TRBV5-4 and TRBJ2-3; D may be TRBD2 (6 bases). Trimming cost V 2 bases and J 1 base, with 8 bases left between them. The CDR3 is 14 residues long. Per germline, CDR1 SGHNT and CDR2 YYREEE (reference sequence). The CDR3 nucleotides read TGTGCCAGCAGCTTAATAGCGGGCACAGATACGCAGTATTTT. Translated, it gives CASSLIAGTDTQYF.

The chain combines TRBV19 with TRBJ2-7; D gene uncertain. The CDR3 covers 13 residues. The ends were cut back, 4 bases at V and 13 bases at J, with 20 bases in the middle. The germline gives CDR1 LNHDA, CDR2 SQIVND (reference sequence). CDR3 protein: CASSNPGPRRLYF. CDR3 in DNA: TGTGCCAGTAGTAATCCGGGTCCTCGACGGTTATACTTC.

The V gene is TRBV11-2, the J gene TRBJ2-1, with 13 bases identical to TRBD2. V shed 1 base, J shed 10 bases, and the junction held 10 bases outside the gene matches. Germline V gene data show CDR1 as SGHAT and CDR2 as FQNNGV. This CDR3 has 17 amino acids. CDR3 loop: CASSLGFRTSGSREQFF. CDR3 nucleotide sequence: TGTGCCAGCAGCTTAGGATTTAGGACTAGCGGGAGTAGAGAGCAGTTCTTC.

The V and J genes are TRBV9 and TRBJ2-1; TRBD2 aligns across 7 bases. Looked up from germline, CDR1 is SGDLS and CDR2 is YYNGEE. J gave up 7 bases and V 4 bases, and 14 bases lay outside the gene matches. This CDR3 is built from 16 residues. CDR3 bases: TGTGCCAGCAGCCCTCCCCGCAGCCGCGGGAGAAATGAGCAGTTCTTC. This sequence encodes CASSPPRSRGRNEQFF. Full variable domain (rest looked up from reference TRBV9 and TRBJ2-1): DSGVTQTPKHLITATGQRVTLRCSPRSGDLSVYWYQQSLDQGLQFLIQYYNGEERAKGNILERFSAQQFPDLHSELNLSSLELGDSALYFCASSPPRSRGRNEQFFGPGTRLTVL.

This clone has just one count. This chain links TRBV18 with TRBJ2-6; D unclear. The V gene's germline CDR1 is KGHSH and CDR2 LQKENI. V dropped 2 bases and J dropped 4 bases, with 12 bases sitting between them. This CDR3 is 16 amino acids long. In DNA form, the CDR3 reads TGTGCCAGCTCACCATCTCGGACGGCGGGGGCCAACGTCCTGACTTTC. Translating it yields CASSPSRTAGANVLTF.

The chain joins TRBV20-1 to TRBJ1-5, with D maybe TRBD1 (5 bases). This CDR3 is 13 amino acids long. The germline CDR1 and CDR2 sequences are DFQATT and SNEGSKA (reference sequence). The germline V and J ends were trimmed by 3 bases and 3 bases, with 9 bases remaining between them. CDR3 DNA sequence: TGCAGTGCTAGTCAAGGGGTCAATCAGCCCCAGCATTTT. Translating it yields CSASQGVNQPQHF.

The chain is built from TRBV9 and TRBJ2-1; 7 bases align to TRBD2. V shed 2 bases and J 2 bases; nucleotides not matched to a gene: 4. Germline V gives CDR1 SGDLS, CDR2 YYNGEE. The CDR3 has 15 amino acids. The CDR3 DNA follows: TGTGCCAGCAGCGTCTCTAGCGGAACCTACAATGAGCAGTTCTTC. It codes for CASSVSSGTYNEQFF.

The chain is built from TRBV28 and TRBJ1-6; D remains ambiguous. The V gene lost 3 bases and the J gene lost 7 bases, with 13 bases spanning the gap. CDR1 and CDR2 (germline): MDHEN, SYDVKM. The CDR3 has 15 residues. The CDR3 bases are TGTGCCAGCAGTTTCCTGTCCCCGGAAAATTCACCCCTCCACTTT. Its translation: CASSFLSPENSPLHF.

The chain combines TRBV27 with TRBJ2-7, with a weak D call TRBD1 (6 bases). The V gene's germline CDR1 is MNHEY and CDR2 SMNVEV (reference sequence). This CDR3 contains 15 residues. V was cut by 3 bases and J by 0 bases, with 12 bases left in between. CDR3 bases: TGTGCCAGCAGTTTTTTGAGGGGGAGCTCCTACGAGCAGTACTTC. This translates into CASSFLRGSSYEQYF.

The chain recombines TRBV27 with TRBJ2-2, with 10 bases lining up with TRBD2. This CDR3 has 19 amino acids. V lost 1 base, J lost 4 bases, and 12 bases stayed unmatched. CDR1 is MNHEY, CDR2 SMNVEV, per germline (reference sequence). The CDR3 spells CASSLFGLAGVEVTGELFF. DNA for the CDR3: TGTGCCAGCAGTTTATTCGGCCTAGCGGGAGTGGAGGTCACCGGGGAGCTGTTTTTT.

The chain links TRBV5-1 to TRBJ1-5, with 9 positions matching TRBD1. CDR1 is SGHRS, CDR2 YFSETQ, per germline. The CDR3 loop spans 15 amino acids. Unmatched junction bases numbered 6, after V lost 4 bases and J lost 4 bases. CDR3 loop: CASSTGTGRNQPQHF. CDR3 sequence (DNA): TGCGCCAGCAGCACCGGGACAGGGCGAAATCAGCCCCAGCATTTT.

The V gene is TRBV27, the J gene TRBJ1-2; no clear D gene. V lost 5 bases and J lost 4, with 14 bases in between. CDR1 is MNHEY and CDR2 is SMNVEV in the germline V gene (reference sequence). This CDR3 contains 14 residues. The CDR3 here is CASSATGNPYGYTF. The DNA for the CDR3 is TGTGCCAGCAGTGCCACCGGGAATCCCTATGGCTACACCTTC.

The rearrangement joins TRBV7-3 to TRBJ1-3, with unresolved D. This CDR3 comprises 15 residues. Germline CDR1 reads SGHTA; CDR2 reads FQGTGA. Trimming removed 5 bases at V and 1 base at J, with 12 bases between. CDR3 amino acids: CASSPSFGSGNTIYF. The CDR3 DNA follows: TGTGCCAGCAGCCCTTCCTTTGGGTCTGGAAACACCATATATTTT.

The rearrangement links TRBV7-9 to TRBJ2-3, with TRBD2 identical over 8 bases. The CDR3 sequence is 16 residues long. Germline CDR1 and CDR2: SEHNR and FQNEAQ (reference sequence). Unmatched junction bases numbered 9, after V lost 5 bases and J lost 2 bases. CDR3 sequence reads: CASSQLLAVSTDTQYF. The DNA of the CDR3 is TGTGCCAGCAGCCAGTTACTAGCGGTTTCCACAGATACGCAGTATTTT.

This clone has just one count. The V and J genes are TRBV3-1 (or the pseudogene TRBV3-2) and TRBJ2-7, with 8 bases aligning to TRBD2. This CDR3 is 16 amino acids long. Germline values: CDR1 LGHDT, CDR2 YNNKEL (reference sequence). Losses at the gene ends were 0 bases for V and 3 bases for J; bases not matched to a gene: 7. DNA for the CDR3: TGTGCCAGCAGCCAAGATGGGCTAGCGGGCTTCTACGAGCAGTACTTC. The encoded protein is CASSQDGLAGFYEQYF.

The table lists this clone with a count of one. The genes are TRBV30 and TRBJ1-4; D might be TRBD1 (6 bases). Germline lookup yields CDR1 GTSNPN and CDR2 SVGIG (reference sequence). The CDR3 is made up of 13 amino acids. The V and J ends lost 2 bases and 8 bases respectively, with 12 bases between them. CDR3 residues: CAWSWGGSEKLFF. For the CDR3, the DNA is TGTGCCTGGAGTTGGGGGGGCTCGGAAAAACTGTTTTTT.

The chain is built from TRBV9 and TRBJ1-3, with 7 bases lining up with TRBD1. Germline trimming cut 3 bases from V and 7 bases from J; bases unmatched to any gene: 4. From germline, CDR1 is SGDLS and CDR2 YYNGEE. The CDR3 covers 13 residues. CDR3 in DNA: TGTGCCAGCAGCGGGGACAGAGTCAACACCATATATTTT. Translating gives CASSGDRVNTIYF.

The gene calls are TRBV19 and TRBJ2-2; D possibly matches TRBD1 or TRBD2 (7 bases each). V lost 9 bases to trimming and J lost 4 bases, with 18 bases between them. The germline gives CDR1 LNHDA, CDR2 SQIVND (reference sequence). The length of the CDR3 is 15 residues. The CDR3 sequence is CASDVGGGSTGELFF. Here the CDR3 DNA reads TGTGCCAGCGATGTGGGAGGGGGCAGCACCGGGGAGCTGTTTTTT.

The genes are TRBV7-9 and TRBJ1-4; D not resolved. Looked up from germline, CDR1 is SEHNR and CDR2 is FQNEAQ (reference sequence). V lost 4 bases and J lost 14, with 11 bases in between. The CDR3 consists of 11 residues. CDR3 sequence reads: CASSSFDILFF. The DNA of the CDR3 is TGTGCCAGCAGCTCCTTTGACATCCTGTTTTTT.

This chain connects TRBV7-3 to TRBJ2-1; 11 positions match TRBD2. Germline CDR1 is SGHTA and CDR2 is FQGTGA. The CDR3 runs to 19 residues. V shed 0 bases and J 1 base; nucleotides not matched to a gene: 8. CDR3 amino acids: CASSLTGLAAAGSYNEQFF. DNA of the CDR3: TGTGCCAGCAGCTTAACGGGACTAGCGGCCGCGGGGTCCTACAATGAGCAGTTCTTC. The full variable domain, rest sourced from reference TRBV7-3 and TRBJ2-1, is GAGVSQTPSNKVTEKGKYVELRCDPISGHTALYWYRQSLGQGPEFLIYFQGTGAADDSGLPNDRFFAVRPEGSVSTLKIQRTERGDSAVYLCASSLTGLAAAGSYNEQFFGPGTRLTVL.

CDR3 sequence (DNA): TGTGCCAGTAGTATGTATAGACAGGGGTCCTACAATGAGCAGTTCTTC. As protein: CASSMYRQGSYNEQFF. The V gene is TRBV19, the J gene TRBJ2-1; TRBD1 matches 8 bases. Germline trimming cut 3 bases from V and 1 base from J; bases unmatched to any gene: 5. CDR3 length: 16 residues. The germline gives CDR1 LNHDA, CDR2 SQIVND (reference sequence).

The rearrangement uses TRBV5-1 and TRBJ2-1; D gene ambiguous. Germline CDR1 and CDR2: SGHRS and YFSETQ. Trimming shortened V by 0 bases and J by 3 bases, and 10 bases separated the two germline ends. This CDR3 spans 15 amino acids. CDR3 in amino acids: CASSLVRSDYNEQFF. The DNA for the CDR3 is TGCGCCAGCAGCTTGGTACGGTCAGACTACAATGAGCAGTTCTTC.

This clone was picked up one time. The chain combines TRBV7-8 with TRBJ1-5; D gene uncertain. The CDR3 runs 13 residues. Trimming shortened V by 5 bases and J by 5 bases, and 10 bases separated the two germline ends. Germline loops: CDR1 SGHVS, CDR2 FQNEAQ. The CDR3 spells CASSIREDQPQHF. CDR3 sequence (DNA): TGTGCCAGCAGCATTAGGGAGGATCAGCCCCAGCATTTT.